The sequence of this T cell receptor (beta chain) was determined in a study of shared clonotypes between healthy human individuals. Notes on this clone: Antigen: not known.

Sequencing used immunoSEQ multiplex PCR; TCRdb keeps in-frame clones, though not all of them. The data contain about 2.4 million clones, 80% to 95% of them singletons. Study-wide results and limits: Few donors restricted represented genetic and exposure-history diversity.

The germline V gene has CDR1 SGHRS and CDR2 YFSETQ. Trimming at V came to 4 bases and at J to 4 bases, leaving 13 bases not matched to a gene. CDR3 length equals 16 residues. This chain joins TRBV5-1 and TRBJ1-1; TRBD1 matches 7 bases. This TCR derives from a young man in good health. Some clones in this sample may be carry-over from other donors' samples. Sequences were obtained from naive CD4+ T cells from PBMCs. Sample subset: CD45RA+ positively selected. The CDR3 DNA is TGCGCCAGCAGCACTGACAGGGTCCCCCTAAGCACTGAAGCTTTCTTT. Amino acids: CASSTDRVPLSTEAFF. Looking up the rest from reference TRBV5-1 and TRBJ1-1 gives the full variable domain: KAGVTQTPRYLIKTRGQQVTLSCSPISGHRSVSWYQQTPGQGLQFLFEYFSETQRNKGNFPGRFSGRQFSNSRSEMNVSTLELGDSALYLCASSTDRVPLSTEAFFGQGTRLTVV.